These 16 T cell receptor beta chains originate from one sample sequenced in a study of OX40 agonist ivuxolimab in advanced cancers. The data were produced by immunoSEQ multiplex PCR, yet TCRdb's version contains in-frame clones alone and is incomplete. Of tens of thousands of clones in the sample, approximately 90% were seen once. The sequences come from CD4+ or CD8+ T cells sorted from blood, collected in a trial of the OX40 agonist ivuxolimab. The receptor source for this set is an adult with an advanced solid tumor such as melanoma, head and neck, liver or kidney cancer.

The chain links TRBV4-3 to TRBJ2-1, with D tentatively TRBD2 (8 bases). V dropped 1 base and J dropped 8 bases, with 15 bases sitting between them. Germline values: CDR1 LGHNA, CDR2 YSLEER. The CDR3 has 15 residues. The CDR3 loop is CASSQGSGTVDEQFF. CDR3 nucleotide sequence: TGCGCCAGCAGCCAAGGTAGCGGGACAGTCGATGAGCAGTTCTTC.

The rearrangement uses TRBV14 and TRBJ1-1; TRBD1 is a possible D gene (6 bases). The CDR3 is made up of 13 amino acids. From germline, CDR1 is SGHDN and CDR2 FVKESK. The germline V and J ends were trimmed by 8 bases and 8 bases, with 18 bases remaining between them. Here the CDR3 reads CASGLTGVAEAFF. The CDR3 nucleotides read TGTGCCAGCGGACTGACAGGTGTAGCCGAAGCTTTCTTT.

The chain recombines TRBV28 with TRBJ1-2, with no clear D. Germline assignment: CDR1 MDHEN and CDR2 SYDVKM. This CDR3 is 16 amino acids long. Trimming shortened V by 5 bases and J by 2 bases, and 18 bases separated the two germline ends. The CDR3 here is CASSPPFVQPNYGYTF. DNA for the CDR3: TGTGCCAGCAGTCCCCCCTTCGTGCAGCCCAACTATGGCTACACCTTC.

The V and J genes are TRBV19 and TRBJ2-3, with D perhaps TRBD2 (5 bases). The length of the CDR3 is 14 residues. Germline CDR1 reads LNHDA; CDR2 reads SQIVND (reference sequence). The V end was cut by 4 bases, the J end by 2 bases, with 10 bases between. The CDR3 nucleotides read TGTGCCAGTAGTAGGTGGGAGTACACAGATACGCAGTATTTT. Its protein is CASSRWEYTDTQYF.

V usage is TRBV19 and J usage is TRBJ1-2; D not certain. This CDR3 region has 13 residues. The germline gives CDR1 LNHDA, CDR2 SQIVND (reference sequence). V lost 11 bases and J lost 7, with 20 bases in between. CDR3 protein: CAVRRGPFFGYTF. Here the CDR3 DNA reads TGTGCCGTCCGAAGAGGCCCCTTTTTTGGCTACACCTTC.

The chain couples TRBV4-2 to TRBJ2-7; D unclear. CDR3 length: 15 amino acids. V lost 0 bases and J lost 4, with 13 bases in between. Per germline, CDR1 LGHNA and CDR2 YNFKEQ. CDR3 in amino acids: CASSQENPPRYEQYF. In DNA form, the CDR3 reads TGTGCCAGCAGCCAAGAAAACCCACCGAGGTACGAGCAGTACTTC.

The chain uses TRBV19 and TRBJ1-5; a weak D match, TRBD1 (6 bases). Per the germline V gene, CDR1 is LNHDA and CDR2 is SQIVND (reference sequence). V dropped 4 bases and J dropped 2 bases, with 9 bases sitting between them. The CDR3 runs to 14 residues. The CDR3 coding sequence is TGTGCCAGTAGTACAGGGGAGGGCAATCAGCCCCAGCATTTT. Translated, it gives CASSTGEGNQPQHF.

The CDR3 DNA reads TGCGCCAGCAGCCAAGACTCCTCTACTGACTATGGCTACACCTTC. Encoded protein: CASSQDSSTDYGYTF. V is TRBV4-1 and J is TRBJ1-2; D is unresolved. With 0 bases removed from V and 3 bases from J, the gap between germline ends came to 11 bases. This CDR3 has 15 residues. Looked up from germline, CDR1 is MGHRA and CDR2 is YSYEKL.

CDR3: CASSQDRLVNEQFF. In DNA, the CDR3 is TGCGCCAGCAGCCAAGACCGGCTAGTCAACGAGCAGTTCTTC. The V gene is TRBV4-3, the J gene TRBJ2-1; D gene ambiguous. The germline V gene has CDR1 LGHNA and CDR2 YSLEER. Trimming stripped 0 bases from V and 10 bases from J, with 13 bases between. The length of the CDR3 is 14 residues.

V is TRBV30 and J is TRBJ2-1; D not resolved. The V end lost 4 bases, the J end lost 1 base, and 11 bases lay between the germline ends. This CDR3 has 14 amino acids. CDR1 is GTSNPN, CDR2 SVGIG, per germline (reference sequence). CDR3 nucleotides: TGTGCCTGGAAAGCACCGGTATCCTACAATGAGCAGTTCTTC. It translates to CAWKAPVSYNEQFF.

The chain joins TRBV9 to TRBJ2-3, with TRBD2 matching 7 bases. The V segment lost 3 bases and the J segment 8 bases; nucleotides outside the gene matches: 12. The CDR3 contains 15 residues. Germline V CDR1 and CDR2: SGDLS, YYNGEE. The CDR3 is CASSGGGLFPFTQYF. CDR3 bases: TGTGCCAGCAGCGGGGGGGGACTATTCCCTTTTACGCAGTATTTT.

This chain uses TRBV9 with TRBJ2-3, with D uncertain. Germline lookup yields CDR1 SGDLS and CDR2 YYNGEE. This CDR3 spans 14 amino acids. V was shortened by 3 bases and J by 3 bases, with 11 bases between the two germline ends. CDR3 residues: CASSAVDGTDTQYF. The CDR3 DNA follows: TGTGCCAGCAGCGCTGTGGACGGAACAGATACGCAGTATTTT.

The chain joins TRBV4-3 to TRBJ2-7; D unresolved. V dropped 0 bases and J dropped 4 bases, with 10 bases sitting between them. CDR3 length equals 14 residues. CDR1 and CDR2 from the germline V gene are LGHNA and YSLEER. Written as DNA, the CDR3 is TGCGCCAGCAGCCAAGAGGGCAGCCATTACGAGCAGTACTTC. This sequence encodes CASSQEGSHYEQYF.

The genes are TRBV5-4 and TRBJ1-6; D is uncertain. The CDR3 has 12 residues. CDR1 SGHNT and CDR2 YYREEE come from the germline V gene (reference sequence). Trimming took 7 bases from V and 5 from J, leaving 7 bases between them. This CDR3 reads CASSTDNSPLHF. The CDR3 nucleotides are TGTGCCAGCTCGACGGATAATTCACCCCTCCACTTT.

This rearrangement joins TRBV30 to TRBJ1-3; no definite D call. The CDR3 length is 13 residues. V lost 0 bases and J lost 0, with 3 bases in between. The germline V gene has CDR1 GTSNPN and CDR2 SVGIG (reference sequence). The CDR3 loop reads CAWSVISGNTIYF. Here the CDR3 DNA reads TGTGCCTGGAGTGTAATCTCTGGAAACACCATATATTTT.

The gene calls are TRBV27 and TRBJ2-7; D is undetermined. CDR1 MNHEY and CDR2 SMNVEV come from the germline V gene (reference sequence). The V and J ends lost 2 bases and 7 bases respectively, with 12 bases between them. There are 13 residues in the CDR3. The chain's CDR3 is CASSLSARREQYF. The CDR3 nucleotides are TGTGCCAGCAGTTTAAGTGCTCGTCGTGAGCAGTACTTC.